This TCR beta chain derives from a study of blood T cells in healthy people across ages. Trimming pared 9 bases from V and 4 bases from J, leaving 12 bases between. The CDR3 has 13 residues. Germline V CDR1 and CDR2: MNHEY, SVGAGI. Combining a sample-barcoded 5' primer with a J-beta primer mix, a second PCR ran for 7 to 11 cycles. TCRdb used MiXCR to reprocess the 5' RACE reads, holding one entry per CDR3 protein. The sample holds 850,000 to 1,300,000 distinct CDR3 sequences, under 45% seen once. This clonotype has just a few counts. Sequences were obtained from blood. This chain joins TRBV6-5 and TRBJ2-2, with a tentative D call TRBD1 (6 bases). The receptor's source is a woman aged 55-69 years in good health. CDR3 in amino acids: CASQDSGTGELFF. The DNA of the CDR3 is TGTGCCAGTCAGGACAGCGGCACCGGGGAGCTGTTTTTT.